The 15 T cell receptor beta chains in this list originate from one sample, sequenced in a study of beta chain features in type 1 diabetes (dated by TCRdb to 2017 to 2018). No antigen has been identified for these receptors. Library construction relied on the immunoSEQ multiplex PCR assay. The entire amount of isolated RNA was reverse transcribed using the High Capacity cDNA Reverse Transcription Kit, so the sequenced TCRB transcripts were expressed ones. The table was pulled from immuneACCESS by TCRdb, which kept in-frame rearrangements only. Such tables lose some clones; where checked, under half of the loss comes from unresolved V genes, and the rest has no known cause. This sample comprises around 110,000 clones, about 16% of them detected only once. Less than 3% of the sample goes to the ten largest clones. Broad study findings and their caveats: A moderate but significant shortening of TCRB CDR3 length was observed in type 1 diabetes patients in all four CD4+ subsets.

The sequenced sample consisted of central memory CD4+ T cells from blood. These TCRs come from a man aged 25 to 45 with type 1 diabetes.

There are many counts of this clone. The same CDR3 is also encoded by other DNA sequences in this sample. J is TRBJ2-5 and V is TRBV27, with a tentative D call TRBD1 (5 bases). Germline V gene lookup returns CDR1 MNHEY and CDR2 SMNVEV (reference sequence). This CDR3 is 13 amino acids long. V was cut by 4 bases and J by 5 bases, with 11 bases left in between. The CDR3 loop is CASSSRVRETQYF. In DNA, the CDR3 is TGTGCCAGCAGTTCCAGGGTGCGGGAGACCCAGTACTTC.

This clone was seen only a few times. This chain uses TRBV6-1 with TRBJ1-3; 7 bases align to TRBD1. The CDR3 has 16 residues. Unmatched junction bases numbered 8, after V lost 2 bases and J lost 4 bases. Germline V gene data show CDR1 as MNHNS and CDR2 as SASEGT. CDR3 amino acids: CASSERLGGQGNTIYF. The CDR3 DNA follows: TGTGCCAGCAGTGAAAGGCTGGGGGGACAGGGAAACACCATATATTTT.

This clone was counted between two and nine times. V usage is TRBV11-3 and J usage is TRBJ2-1; 7 nucleotides match TRBD2. The CDR3 is 13 amino acids. Germline V gene sequence: CDR1 SGHNT, CDR2 YENEEA. J lost 10 bases, V lost 2 bases, and 5 bases had no gene match. CDR3 in amino acids: CASSLNAGGEQFF. The CDR3 DNA reads TGTGCCAGCAGCTTAAACGCCGGGGGGGAGCAGTTCTTC.

This clone was seen a handful of times. V usage is TRBV18 and J usage is TRBJ2-1; D perhaps matches TRBD2 (6 bases). The CDR3 length is 16 residues. Germline assignment: CDR1 KGHSH and CDR2 LQKENI. V was shortened by 3 bases and J by 3 bases, with 15 bases between the two germline ends. CDR3 region: CASSPQHGGDYNEQFF. The CDR3 region has the DNA TGTGCCAGCTCACCCCAACACGGAGGGGACTACAATGAGCAGTTCTTC.

In this sample, this clone turned up a few times. The chain has TRBV7-2 and TRBJ2-5, with unresolved D. CDR3 length: 12 residues. V lost 3 bases to trimming and J lost 2 bases, with 4 bases between them. Germline CDR1 reads SGHTA; CDR2 reads FQGNSA. The CDR3 region is CASSLWQETQYF. CDR3 coding DNA: TGTGCCAGCAGCTTGTGGCAAGAGACCCAGTACTTC.

The table lists this clone with a few counts. This chain uses TRBV28 with TRBJ2-5; D possibly matches TRBD1 or TRBD2 (5 bases each). Germline V gene lookup returns CDR1 MDHEN and CDR2 SYDVKM. The length of the CDR3 is 16 residues. The germline V and J ends were trimmed by 6 bases and 5 bases, with 22 bases remaining between them. CDR3: CASSDRGPLGKETQYF. CDR3 bases: TGTGCCAGCAGCGATAGGGGACCCTTGGGCAAGGAGACCCAGTACTTC.

The chain joins TRBV4-1 to TRBJ1-1, with TRBD1 as a possible D gene (5 bases). Germline V CDR1 and CDR2: MGHRA, YSYEKL. V lost 4 bases to trimming and J lost 3 bases, with 15 bases between them. The CDR3 extends over 15 amino acids. CDR3 amino acids: CASSLIGQIYTEAFF. DNA for the CDR3: TGCGCCAGCAGCCTCATAGGACAAATCTACACTGAAGCTTTCTTT.

The chain employs TRBV4-3 and TRBJ2-7; 9 bases match TRBD1. Germline lookup yields CDR1 LGHNA and CDR2 YSLEER. The CDR3 has 16 amino acids. The ends lost 0 bases at V and 0 bases at J; junction bases unmatched: 3. CDR3 sequence reads: CASSQEGTGISYEQYF. DNA of the CDR3: TGCGCCAGCAGCCAAGAAGGGACAGGGATCTCCTACGAGCAGTACTTC.

The V gene is TRBV29-1, the J gene TRBJ2-7; the D gene is possibly TRBD2 (6 bases). Trimming took off 7 bases at V and 3 bases at J, with 10 bases between the two ends. The CDR3 contains 11 residues. Germline CDR1 and CDR2: SQVTM and ANQGSEA. CDR3 sequence (DNA): TGCAGCGCGAAGACTAGCTACGAGCAGTACTTC. Encoded protein: CSAKTSYEQYF.

This clone was found many times. This chain joins TRBV2 and TRBJ1-5; TRBD1 agrees at 9 bases. The germline CDR1 and CDR2 sequences are SNHLY and FYNNEI. This CDR3 contains 14 residues. Trimming took 7 bases from V and 1 from J; bases not matched to a gene: 2. Here the CDR3 DNA reads TGTGCCAGCATCGGGACAGGGAGCAATCAGCCCCAGCATTTT. Encoded protein: CASIGTGSNQPQHF.

The chain recombines TRBV9 with TRBJ1-6; 12 nucleotides line up with TRBD1. From germline, CDR1 is SGDLS and CDR2 YYNGEE. J gave up 8 bases and V 8 bases, and 5 bases lay outside the gene matches. The CDR3 is 14 amino acids. The CDR3, as DNA: TGTGCCAGTGGGGACAGGGGGCGTGATTCACCCCTCCACTTT. It codes for CASGDRGRDSPLHF.

This clone was recorded a few times. The genes are TRBV6-5 and TRBJ1-3; a possible D gene is TRBD1 (6 bases). The V end was cut by 1 base, the J end by 4 bases, with 11 bases between. The CDR3 is made up of 15 amino acids. Germline CDR1 reads MNHEY; CDR2 reads SVGAGI. Here the CDR3 reads CASSYWEGGGNTIYF. CDR3 coding DNA: TGTGCCAGCAGTTACTGGGAGGGGGGAGGAAACACCATATATTTT.

This sequence joins TRBV5-6 and TRBJ2-7, with 7 bases lining up with TRBD1. J lost 5 bases, V lost 6 bases, and 14 bases had no gene match. Germline V gene data show CDR1 as SGHDT and CDR2 as YYEEEE. The CDR3 extends over 15 amino acids. CDR3 region: CASTGWYRGKDEQYF. CDR3 bases: TGTGCCAGCACCGGGTGGTACAGGGGAAAGGACGAGCAGTACTTC.

The V gene is TRBV7-9, the J gene TRBJ1-2, with D unresolved. CDR1 and CDR2 from the germline V gene are SEHNR and FQNEAQ (reference sequence). The ends were cut back, 2 bases at V and 6 bases at J, with 4 bases in the middle. This CDR3 comprises 11 residues. Written as DNA, the CDR3 is TGTGCCAGCAGCTTAATTCATGGCTACACCTTC. It translates to CASSLIHGYTF.

The genes are TRBV9 and TRBJ1-2; maybe TRBD1 (6 bases). From germline, CDR1 is SGDLS and CDR2 YYNGEE. Trimming took off 3 bases at V and 3 bases at J, with 9 bases between the two ends. This CDR3 spans 13 amino acids. Here the CDR3 DNA reads TGTGCCAGCAGCGAACAGGGTGACTATGGCTACACCTTC. It specifies CASSEQGDYGYTF.